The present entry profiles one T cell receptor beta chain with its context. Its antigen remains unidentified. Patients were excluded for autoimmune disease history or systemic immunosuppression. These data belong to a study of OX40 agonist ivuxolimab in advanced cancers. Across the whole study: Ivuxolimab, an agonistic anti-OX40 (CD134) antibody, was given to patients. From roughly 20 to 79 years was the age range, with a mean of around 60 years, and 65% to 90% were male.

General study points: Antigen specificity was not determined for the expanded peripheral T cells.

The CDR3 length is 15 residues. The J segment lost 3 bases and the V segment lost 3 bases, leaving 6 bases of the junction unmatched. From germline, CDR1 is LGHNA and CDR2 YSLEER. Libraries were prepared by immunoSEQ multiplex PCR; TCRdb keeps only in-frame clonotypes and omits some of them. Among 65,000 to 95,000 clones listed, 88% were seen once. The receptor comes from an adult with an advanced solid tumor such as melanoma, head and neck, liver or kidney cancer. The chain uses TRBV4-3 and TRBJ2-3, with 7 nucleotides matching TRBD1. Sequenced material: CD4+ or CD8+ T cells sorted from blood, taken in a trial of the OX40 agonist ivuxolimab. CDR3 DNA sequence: TGCGCCAGCAGCCAGTCAGGGGGTCCGACAGATACGCAGTATTTT. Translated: CASSQSGGPTDTQYF.